This T cell receptor beta chain was sequenced in a study of T cell repertoires in cytomegalovirus infection. This clonotype was detected only a few times. TCRdb processed the reads anew with MiXCR; each CDR3 protein has one entry. Of under 850,000 distinct CDR3 sequences detected, approximately 40% appear once; the ten largest clones hold 2.8%. The sequenced sample was PBMCs. The receptor's source is a human donor in good health (CMV status not recorded). Some clones in this sample may be carry-over from other donors' samples.

CDR3 amino acids: CASSLAALTDTQYF. The CDR3 nucleotides are TGTGCCAGCAGCTTAGCGGCACTCACAGATACGCAGTATTTT. This chain uses TRBV7-2 with TRBJ2-3, with D unresolved. Trimming cost V 0 bases and J 2 bases, with 6 bases left between them. CDR3 length: 14 amino acids. Germline V lookup: CDR1 SGHTA, CDR2 FQGNSA.